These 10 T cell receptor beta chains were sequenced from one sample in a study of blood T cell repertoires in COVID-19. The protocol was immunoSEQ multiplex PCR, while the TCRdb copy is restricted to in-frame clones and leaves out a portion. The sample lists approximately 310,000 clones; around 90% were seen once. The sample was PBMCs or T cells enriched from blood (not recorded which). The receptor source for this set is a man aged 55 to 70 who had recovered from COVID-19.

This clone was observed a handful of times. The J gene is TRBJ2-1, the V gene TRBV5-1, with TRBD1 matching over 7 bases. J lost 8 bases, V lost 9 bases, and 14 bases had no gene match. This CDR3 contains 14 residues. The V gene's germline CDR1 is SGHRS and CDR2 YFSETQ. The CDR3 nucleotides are TGCGCCACCTCGATACAGGGGATGATCGATGAGCAGTTCTTC. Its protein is CATSIQGMIDEQFF.

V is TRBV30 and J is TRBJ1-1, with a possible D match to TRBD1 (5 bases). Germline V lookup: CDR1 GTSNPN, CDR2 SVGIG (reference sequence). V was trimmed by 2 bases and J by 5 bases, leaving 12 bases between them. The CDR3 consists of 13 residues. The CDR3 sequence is CAWSFGGLTEAFF. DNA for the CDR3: TGTGCCTGGAGTTTTGGGGGGTTGACTGAAGCTTTCTTT.

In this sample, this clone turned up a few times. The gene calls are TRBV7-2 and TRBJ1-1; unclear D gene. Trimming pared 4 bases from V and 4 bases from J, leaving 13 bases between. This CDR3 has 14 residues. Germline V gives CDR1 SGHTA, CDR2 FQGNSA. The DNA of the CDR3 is TGTGCCAGCAGCTCCTCCCCGGGGATCACTGAAGCTTTCTTT. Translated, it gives CASSSSPGITEAFF. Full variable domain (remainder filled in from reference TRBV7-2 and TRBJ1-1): GAGVSQSPSNKVTEKGKDVELRCDPISGHTALYWYRQSLGQGLEFLIYFQGNSAPDKSGLPSDRFSAERTGGSVSTLTIQRTQQEDSAVYLCASSSSPGITEAFFGQGTRLTVV.

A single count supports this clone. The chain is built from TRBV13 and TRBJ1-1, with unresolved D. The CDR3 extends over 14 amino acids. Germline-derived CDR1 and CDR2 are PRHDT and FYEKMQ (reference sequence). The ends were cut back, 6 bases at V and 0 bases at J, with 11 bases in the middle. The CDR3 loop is CASSRTGMNTEAFF. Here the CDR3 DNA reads TGTGCCAGCAGTCGGACTGGAATGAACACTGAAGCTTTCTTT.

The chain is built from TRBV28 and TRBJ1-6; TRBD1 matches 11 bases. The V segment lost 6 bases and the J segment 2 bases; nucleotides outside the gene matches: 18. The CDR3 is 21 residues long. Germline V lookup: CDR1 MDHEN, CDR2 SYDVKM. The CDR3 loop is CASRGNTYRGQGGPYNSPLHF. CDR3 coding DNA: TGTGCCAGCAGGGGTAATACTTACAGGGGACAGGGGGGTCCCTATAATTCACCCCTCCACTTT. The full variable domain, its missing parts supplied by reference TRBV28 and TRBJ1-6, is DVKVTQSSRYLVKRTGEKVFLECVQDMDHENMFWYRQDPGLGLRLIYFSYDVKMKEKGDIPEGYSVSREKKERFSLILESASTNQTSMYLCASRGNTYRGQGGPYNSPLHFGNGTRLTVT.

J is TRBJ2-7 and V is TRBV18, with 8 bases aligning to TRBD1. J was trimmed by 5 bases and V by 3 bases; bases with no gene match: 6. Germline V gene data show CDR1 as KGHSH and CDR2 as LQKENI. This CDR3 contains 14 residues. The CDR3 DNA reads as TGTGCCAGCTCACCGCTGACAGGGGAACACGAGCAGTACTTC. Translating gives CASSPLTGEHEQYF.

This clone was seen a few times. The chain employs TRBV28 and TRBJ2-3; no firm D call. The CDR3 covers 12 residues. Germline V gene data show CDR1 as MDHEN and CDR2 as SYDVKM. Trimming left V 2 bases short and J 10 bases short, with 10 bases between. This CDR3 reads CASSLNLAAQYF. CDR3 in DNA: TGTGCCAGCAGTTTAAATCTGGCGGCGCAGTATTTT.

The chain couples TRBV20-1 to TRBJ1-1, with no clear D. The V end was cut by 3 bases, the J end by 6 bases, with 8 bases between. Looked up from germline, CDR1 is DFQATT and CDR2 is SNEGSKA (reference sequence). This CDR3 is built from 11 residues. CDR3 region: CSARPYAEAFF. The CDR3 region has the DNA TGCAGTGCTAGGCCCTATGCTGAAGCTTTCTTT.

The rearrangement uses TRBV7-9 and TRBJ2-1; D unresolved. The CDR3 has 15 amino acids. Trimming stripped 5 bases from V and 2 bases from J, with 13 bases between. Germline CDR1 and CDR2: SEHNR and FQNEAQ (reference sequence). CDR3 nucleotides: TGTGCCAGCAGCCCCCAGAGCGTCGCCTACAATGAGCAGTTCTTC. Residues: CASSPQSVAYNEQFF.

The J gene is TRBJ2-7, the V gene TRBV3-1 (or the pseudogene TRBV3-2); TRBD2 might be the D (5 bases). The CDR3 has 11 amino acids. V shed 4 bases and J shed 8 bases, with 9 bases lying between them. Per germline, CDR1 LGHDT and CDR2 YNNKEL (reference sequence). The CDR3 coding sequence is TGTGCCAGCAGCCTACTAGGGAAGCAGTACTTC. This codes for CASSLLGKQYF.